Below, 5 T cell receptor beta chains from the same sample are listed, as sequenced in a study of T cell changes during pregnancy in multiple sclerosis (dated by TCRdb to between 2017 and 2020). Library preparation employed the immunoSEQ multiplex PCR assay. TCRdb obtained this table from immuneACCESS and retained in-frame rearrangements with V and J assigned. These tables miss some clones; where compared with another copy, unresolved V genes account for less than half of the shortfall, and the remainder is unexplained. Across this sample there are 25,000 to 35,000 clones, with 89% seen only once. The ten most abundant clones make up about 0.8% of the sample. Sequenced here: CD4+ T cells from peripheral blood mononuclear cells, sampled in the second trimester of pregnancy. The receptors were gathered from a female donor with multiple sclerosis, enrolled in a pregnancy study.

The count of this clone is one. This chain uses TRBV5-4 with TRBJ1-6; D gene unclear. Germline V gene sequence: CDR1 SGHNT, CDR2 YYREEE (reference sequence). V lost 0 bases, J lost 9 bases, and 10 bases lay in between. This CDR3 has 14 residues. CDR3 loop: CASSLEHEGSPLHF. CDR3 DNA: TGTGCCAGCAGCTTGGAACATGAGGGTTCACCCCTCCACTTT.

The chain has TRBV18 and TRBJ2-1, with TRBD1 matching 8 bases. V lost 4 bases, J lost 7 bases, and 6 bases stayed unmatched. The CDR3 runs 14 residues. Germline V gene sequence: CDR1 KGHSH, CDR2 LQKENI. CDR3 residues: CASSQDRVKNEQFF. CDR3 nucleotides: TGTGCCAGCTCACAGGACAGGGTTAAGAATGAGCAGTTCTTC.

V gene TRBV11-3 combines with J gene TRBJ2-7; D is possibly TRBD2 (6 bases). CDR1 and CDR2 (germline): SGHNT, YENEEA. The CDR3 extends over 16 amino acids. Between the trimmed V and J ends, which lost 5 bases and 1 base, there was a span of 18 bases. CDR3 sequence (DNA): TGTGCCAGCAGCCTTCCGGGAGAAGAACTTTCCTACGAGCAGTACTTC. It encodes CASSLPGEELSYEQYF.

The J gene is TRBJ2-2, the V gene TRBV30; D is unclear. Germline assignment: CDR1 GTSNPN and CDR2 SVGIG (reference sequence). This CDR3 has 14 amino acids. The germline V and J ends were trimmed by 4 bases and 3 bases, with 12 bases remaining between them. This chain's CDR3 is CAWNRVVDTGELFF. The CDR3 DNA reads as TGTGCCTGGAATCGGGTCGTGGACACCGGGGAGCTGTTTTTT.

A few counts support this clone. The chain links TRBV7-8 to TRBJ2-7; D possibly corresponds to TRBD1 (6 bases). In germline, CDR1 is SGHVS, CDR2 FQNEAQ. The length of the CDR3 is 13 residues. V dropped 4 bases and J dropped 5 bases, with 12 bases sitting between them. The CDR3 loop reads CASSSPRQDEQYF. The CDR3 region has the DNA TGTGCCAGCAGCTCGCCCAGACAGGACGAGCAGTACTTC.